These 3 T cell receptor beta chains came from one sample sequenced in a study of response to subunit inactivated influenza vaccine. TCRdb fed the RT-PCR reads into MiXCR, producing one record per CDR3 protein. The data show approximately 500,000 distinct CDR3 sequences, 14% seen once. This specimen consisted of PBMCs from blood, obtained about 13 days after vaccination. Receptors were obtained from a man aged 50 or older who received an inactivated influenza vaccine.

The chain is built from TRBV12-3 or TRBV12-4 and TRBJ2-5; 12 bases fit TRBD2. This CDR3 spans 15 amino acids. Trimming at V came to 6 bases and at J to 9 bases, leaving 11 bases not matched to a gene. DNA for the CDR3: TGTGCCAGCAGACACACGGGGGCTAGCGGGGGGGCCCAGTACTTC. This encodes CASRHTGASGGAQYF.

This clonotype was picked up a small number of times. This chain uses TRBV12-3 or TRBV12-4 with TRBJ1-1, with D tentatively TRBD1 (6 bases). The V and J ends lost 4 bases and 9 bases respectively, with 12 bases between them. The CDR3 covers 12 residues. Written as DNA, the CDR3 is TGTGCCAGCAGTTCCGTGGGACAACAAGCTTTCTTT. This codes for CASSSVGQQAFF.

The sample holds a few counts of this clonotype. The CDR3 nucleotides are TGCAGCGTTGAAGCGGGAGTACGCGAGCAGTACTTC. Amino acid sequence: CSVEAGVREQYF. The rearrangement links TRBV29-1 to TRBJ2-7, with a weak D call TRBD2 (6 bases). The germline V gene has CDR1 SQVTM and CDR2 ANQGSEA. This CDR3 is built from 12 residues. V lost 1 base and J 6 bases, leaving 10 bases between the germline ends.